This TCR beta chain was captured by sequencing in a study of identical twins. Only a few counts were recorded for this clonotype. V lost 6 bases, J lost 5 bases, and 8 bases stayed unmatched. There are 15 residues in the CDR3. Germline V CDR1 and CDR2: MNHNS, SASEGT. Each CDR3 protein gets one entry after TCRdb re-called the 5' RACE reads with MiXCR. Of more than 600,000 distinct CDR3 sequences listed, about 18% are singletons. These data were also filed under a second study, of T cells expressing NK-cell markers.

What was sequenced was PBMCs. The TCR originated in a woman under 30 in good health. The chain carries TRBV6-1 and TRBJ1-5; TRBD1 aligns across 9 bases. The CDR3 DNA is TGTGCCAGCAGCCTTACGGACAGGGGTGATCAGCCCCAGCATTTT. This encodes CASSLTDRGDQPQHF.